The sample holds many counts of the clone carrying this TCR beta chain. Its specificity is not known. The data belong to a study of T cell repertoires in cytomegalovirus infection. Study-level background: Indicated by public TCR beta signatures were CMV infection and matching HLA type.

The V gene's germline CDR1 is SGHTA and CDR2 FQGNSA. Germline trimming cut 1 base from V and 2 bases from J; bases unmatched to any gene: 2. This CDR3 has 14 amino acids. In TCRdb, the reads were re-called with MiXCR into one record per CDR3 protein. The repertoire includes approximately 97,000 distinct CDR3 sequences, approximately 15% of them detected once, and 6.5% to 9.5% sits in the top ten. Study observations and caveats: Dominating the ex vivo response were TCR beta clonotypes that were CMV-specific and HLA-C-restricted. Identification of carriers of CMV plus the relevant HLA was achieved through cumulative public TCR beta family frequency.

The receptor's source is a human donor in good health (CMV status not recorded). Some clones in this sample may be carry-over from other donors' samples. Sample: PBMCs. The chain employs TRBV7-2 and TRBJ2-7, with TRBD1 matching 7 bases. This chain's CDR3 is CASSLVGTAYEQYF. The CDR3 DNA is TGTGCCAGCAGCTTAGTGGGGACAGCCTACGAGCAGTACTTC.